One and the same sample provided the 22 T cell receptor beta chains below, sequenced in a study of T cell responses to AZD1222 COVID-19 vaccine. Profiled with immunoSEQ multiplex PCR; TCRdb holds only in-frame clones, not every one. The table lists about 120,000 clones, about 93% of them singletons, with around 5% in the top ten. This sample comprised peripheral blood, obtained 28 days after the second AZD1222 dose. These receptors originate from an adult who received the AZD1222 COVID-19 vaccine.

This clone was detected once. The chain links TRBV29-1 to TRBJ1-5; D may be TRBD1 (6 bases). CDR1 is SQVTM, CDR2 ANQGSEA, per germline. There are 13 residues in the CDR3. V shed 7 bases and J shed 4 bases, with 14 bases lying between them. The CDR3 coding sequence is TGCAGCGCATACACAGGGTATAATCAGCCCCAGCATTTT. Amino acids: CSAYTGYNQPQHF.

The chain uses TRBV6-6 and TRBJ2-7, with D perhaps matching TRBD1 or TRBD2 (5 bases each). Deletions cut 6 bases from V and 2 bases from J, with 14 bases between. This CDR3 has 14 residues. Per the germline V gene, CDR1 is MNHNY and CDR2 is SVGAGI (reference sequence). The CDR3 DNA follows: TGTGCCAGCAGCTCGGGACCCACGGCCTACGAGCAGTACTTC. This sequence encodes CASSSGPTAYEQYF.

V gene TRBV5-6 combines with J gene TRBJ1-5; perhaps TRBD1 as D (6 bases). V lost 0 bases, J lost 11 bases, and 18 bases lay in between. This CDR3 region has 15 residues. Looked up from germline, CDR1 is SGHDT and CDR2 is YYEEEE. CDR3 in DNA: TGTGCCAGCAGCTTGGGGACAGACCCCCTAGAGACCCAGCATTTT. Translation gives CASSLGTDPLETQHF.

J is TRBJ1-6 and V is TRBV5-1; 11 bases are a match to TRBD1. The CDR3 covers 15 residues. Germline loops: CDR1 SGHRS, CDR2 YFSETQ. Trimming removed 3 bases from V and 7 bases from J; junction bases left unmatched: 3. The CDR3 region is CASSWDRGTNSPLHF. The CDR3 bases are TGCGCCAGCAGCTGGGACAGGGGGACAAATTCACCCCTCCACTTT. Full variable domain (outside the CDR3, taken from reference TRBV5-1 and TRBJ1-6): KAGVTQTPRYLIKTRGQQVTLSCSPISGHRSVSWYQQTPGQGLQFLFEYFSETQRNKGNFPGRFSGRQFSNSRSEMNVSTLELGDSALYLCASSWDRGTNSPLHFGNGTRLTVT.

This clone was seen a single time. The chain links TRBV5-1 to TRBJ1-5; 7 nucleotides match TRBD1. This CDR3 is 14 amino acids long. The J segment lost 7 bases and the V segment lost 0 bases, leaving 4 bases of the junction unmatched. Germline V gene lookup returns CDR1 SGHRS and CDR2 YFSETQ. CDR3 DNA sequence: TGCGCCAGCAGCTTGGCGGCAGGGGGACAGCCCCAGCATTTT. This translates into CASSLAAGGQPQHF.

The chain combines TRBV6-5 with TRBJ1-2; a possible D gene is TRBD1 (6 bases). The CDR3 loop spans 14 amino acids. With 9 bases removed from V and 4 bases from J, the gap between germline ends came to 18 bases. Germline CDR1 MNHEY, CDR2 SVGAGI. The CDR3 loop is CASSNRDQSYGYTF. In DNA form, the CDR3 reads TGTGCCAGTAGTAACAGGGATCAAAGCTATGGCTACACCTTC.

This clone was observed a few times. The rearrangement links TRBV19 to TRBJ2-2, with D possibly being TRBD1 or TRBD2 (5 bases each). Germline V gives CDR1 LNHDA, CDR2 SQIVND (reference sequence). The V end was cut by 4 bases, the J end by 4 bases, with 19 bases between. CDR3 length: 17 residues. The CDR3 nucleotides read TGTGCCAGTAGTAAAGCTCCCAGGGTCGGGATCACCGGGGAGCTGTTTTTT. This gives the protein CASSKAPRVGITGELFF.

J is TRBJ1-4 and V is TRBV11-2, with a weak D call TRBD1 (5 bases). Germline-derived CDR1 and CDR2 are SGHAT and FQNNGV. There are 11 residues in the CDR3. V shed 1 base and J shed 13 bases, with 7 bases lying between them. This chain's CDR3 is CASSLAGGLFF. The CDR3 coding sequence is TGTGCCAGCAGCTTAGCTGGGGGACTGTTTTTT.

The CDR3 loop is CASSLAGTRSNEQFF. CDR3 in DNA: TGTGCCAGCAGCTTGGCCGGGACTAGGAGTAATGAGCAGTTCTTC. The rearrangement uses TRBV5-8 and TRBJ2-1, with 8 bases lining up with TRBD2. Germline CDR1 reads SGHTS; CDR2 reads YDEGEE. Trimming removed 0 bases from V and 7 bases from J; junction bases left unmatched: 6. The CDR3 loop spans 15 amino acids.

CDR3 loop: CASSPGLAGGGEQYF. Written as DNA, the CDR3 is TGTGCCAGCAGCCCGGGACTAGCGGGGGGCGGTGAGCAGTACTTC. V usage is TRBV4-2 and J usage is TRBJ2-7; 15 bases agree with TRBD2. The V and J ends lost 4 bases and 7 bases, in that order; junction bases with no gene match: 5. The CDR3 has 15 amino acids. Germline V lookup: CDR1 LGHNA, CDR2 YNFKEQ.

The V call is TRBV5-1, the J call TRBJ2-7, with D perhaps given as TRBD1 or TRBD2 (5 bases each). This CDR3 has 13 residues. V was pared by 6 bases and J by 2 bases, with 12 bases between. The germline V gene encodes CDR1 SGHRS and CDR2 YFSETQ. This CDR3 is CASNRVGAYEQYF. CDR3 DNA sequence: TGCGCCAGCAACCGGGTGGGGGCCTACGAGCAGTACTTC. The full variable domain, rest sourced from reference TRBV5-1 and TRBJ2-7, is KAGVTQTPRYLIKTRGQQVTLSCSPISGHRSVSWYQQTPGQGLQFLFEYFSETQRNKGNFPGRFSGRQFSNSRSEMNVSTLELGDSALYLCASNRVGAYEQYFGPGTRLTVT.

The genes are TRBV5-1 and TRBJ2-7; D might be TRBD1 (5 bases). The V gene's germline CDR1 is SGHRS and CDR2 YFSETQ. This CDR3 comprises 14 residues. V gave up 4 bases and J gave up 2 bases, with 13 bases separating them. The CDR3, as DNA: TGCGCCAGCAGCAGGGGCCAGGGCGCCTACGAGCAGTACTTC. It translates to CASSRGQGAYEQYF.

The chain combines TRBV12-5 with TRBJ2-3; D gene ambiguous. The germline CDR1 and CDR2 sequences are LGHNT and FRNRAP. The CDR3 has 13 amino acids. The V and J ends lost 8 bases and 1 base respectively, with 10 bases between them. This chain's CDR3 is CASTRSGTDTQYF. The DNA of the CDR3 is TGTGCTAGTACACGTTCTGGCACAGATACGCAGTATTTT.

The chain recombines TRBV28 with TRBJ1-2; the D is unclear. V lost 4 bases to trimming and J lost 2 bases, with 5 bases between them. Germline CDR1 MDHEN, CDR2 SYDVKM. There are 12 residues in the CDR3. CDR3 coding DNA: TGTGCCAGCAGTTCACTAAACTATGGCTACACCTTC. Translated: CASSSLNYGYTF.

The chain recombines TRBV3-1 (or the pseudogene TRBV3-2) with TRBJ2-5; weak D call: TRBD1 (5 bases). V lost 1 base to trimming and J lost 7 bases, with 10 bases between them. The CDR3 totals 13 residues. Germline loops: CDR1 LGHDT, CDR2 YNNKEL (reference sequence). Written as DNA, the CDR3 is TGTGCCAGCAGCCAAGGGGGCACGGGGACCCAGTACTTC. Amino acid sequence: CASSQGGTGTQYF.

The chain is built from TRBV3-1 (or the pseudogene TRBV3-2) and TRBJ1-1, with unresolved D. The germline gives CDR1 LGHDT, CDR2 YNNKEL (reference sequence). Trimming cost V 3 bases and J 0 bases, with 11 bases left between them. The CDR3 extends over 15 amino acids. The CDR3 DNA sequence: TGTGCCAGCAGCCAGCAGCCGTCGCTGAACACTGAAGCTTTCTTT. The encoded protein is CASSQQPSLNTEAFF.

This clone was observed a single time. The V call is TRBV4-1, the J call TRBJ1-4; D call uncertain. V lost 5 bases to trimming and J lost 4 bases, with 17 bases between them. The CDR3 loop spans 16 amino acids. CDR1 is MGHRA and CDR2 is YSYEKL in the germline V gene. For the CDR3, the DNA is TGCGCCAGCAGCGGCTTAGGAGGACCCCTTAATGAAAAACTGTTTTTT. It specifies CASSGLGGPLNEKLFF.

The gene calls are TRBV4-3 and TRBJ1-2, with D uncertain. Trimming took off 3 bases at V and 7 bases at J, with 18 bases between the two ends. Germline assignment: CDR1 LGHNA and CDR2 YSLEER. This CDR3 is built from 15 residues. The CDR3, as DNA: TGCGCCAGCAGCCACGACCGGGCTGGGGAACGTGGCTACACCTTC. As protein: CASSHDRAGERGYTF.

The chain links TRBV28 to TRBJ1-3; D perhaps matches TRBD1 (6 bases). The CDR3 totals 12 residues. With 3 bases removed from V and 15 bases from J, the gap between germline ends came to 15 bases. Germline CDR1 is MDHEN and CDR2 is SYDVKM. The CDR3 spells CASSFPRQARYF. For the CDR3, the DNA is TGTGCCAGCAGTTTCCCAAGACAGGCCAGATATTTT.

This chain uses TRBV7-2 with TRBJ2-1; tentatively, D is TRBD1 or TRBD2 (5 bases each). Trimming pared 3 bases from V and 9 bases from J, leaving 18 bases between. CDR1 and CDR2 from the germline V gene are SGHTA and FQGNSA. This CDR3 has 15 residues. CDR3 DNA: TGTGCCAGCAGCTTCGGGGCCCCCAGAGGTGCTGAGCAGTTCTTC. Translated, it gives CASSFGAPRGAEQFF.

The V and J genes are TRBV5-6 and TRBJ1-2; D ambiguous. V lost 3 bases, J lost 5 bases, and 17 bases lay in between. CDR1 is SGHDT, CDR2 YYEEEE, per germline. This CDR3 region has 15 residues. The CDR3 nucleotides read TGTGCCAGCAGCTCCCGCGTGTCGGGGATATATGGCTACACCTTC. This gives the protein CASSSRVSGIYGYTF. The whole variable domain, filled in from reference TRBV5-6 and TRBJ1-2, reads DAGVTQSPTHLIKTRGQQVTLRCSPKSGHDTVSWYQQALGQGPQFIFQYYEEEERQRGNFPDRFSGHQFPNYSSELNVNALLLGDSALYLCASSSRVSGIYGYTFGSGTRLTVV.

V gene TRBV5-1 combines with J gene TRBJ2-3; D is uncertain. The CDR3 has 18 amino acids. Trimming removed 2 bases from V and 0 bases from J, with 19 bases in between. Germline lookup yields CDR1 SGHRS and CDR2 YFSETQ. The CDR3 DNA reads as TGCGCCAGCAGCTTTCGGTTGTCCCAAACCTCTAGCACAGATACGCAGTATTTT. Its translation: CASSFRLSQTSSTDTQYF.